The 27 T cell receptor beta chains reported below all come from one sample, sequenced in a study of brain T cells in children with intractable seizures. Clones were sequenced by immunoSEQ multiplex PCR, and TCRdb holds only the in-frame ones, with some missing. In the table there are approximately 60,000 clones, around 96% of which are singletons. The source material was peripheral blood, sampled at surgery. The receptors were gathered from a boy less than two years old with focal cortical dysplasia and intractable seizures.

The rearrangement joins TRBV7-2 to TRBJ2-1; 8 bases map to TRBD2. The CDR3 consists of 15 residues. Per germline, CDR1 SGHTA and CDR2 FQGNSA. The trim removed 5 bases at V and 4 bases at J, leaving 7 bases unmatched. CDR3 protein: CASSLLAGDYNEQFF. CDR3 nucleotides: TGTGCCAGCAGCCTTCTAGCGGGTGATTACAATGAGCAGTTCTTC.

The CDR3 DNA reads TGTGCCAGCAGCGACCCGGACAGGGGGTCCAATTCACCCCTCCACTTT. This encodes CASSDPDRGSNSPLHF. The chain recombines TRBV9 with TRBJ1-6; 10 bases line up with TRBD1. The CDR3 length is 16 residues. V was pared by 3 bases and J by 7 bases, with 7 bases of the junction left unmatched. Germline CDR1 and CDR2: SGDLS and YYNGEE.

The chain joins TRBV5-5 to TRBJ1-1; D unclear. This CDR3 has 12 residues. Germline lookup yields CDR1 SGHKS and CDR2 YYEKEE (reference sequence). Trimming stripped 0 bases from V and 0 bases from J, with 0 bases between. CDR3 coding DNA: TGTGCCAGCAGCTTGGTGAACACTGAAGCTTTCTTT. The encoded protein is CASSLVNTEAFF.

The chain carries TRBV6-5 and TRBJ2-3, with TRBD2 matching 9 bases. The J segment lost 0 bases and the V segment lost 10 bases, leaving 8 bases of the junction unmatched. The CDR3 contains 15 residues. From germline, CDR1 is MNHEY and CDR2 SVGAGI. The CDR3 DNA reads as TGTGCCACAAGCGGGAGGCCCCTTAGCACAGATACGCAGTATTTT. Translation: CATSGRPLSTDTQYF.

This clone was detected only once. This chain connects TRBV5-1 to TRBJ1-2; 8 bases map to TRBD1. Germline assignment: CDR1 SGHRS and CDR2 YFSETQ. Losses at the gene ends were 0 bases for V and 7 bases for J; bases not matched to a gene: 5. The CDR3 length is 14 residues. This CDR3 is CASSLVQGGTGYTF. In DNA, the CDR3 is TGCGCCAGCAGCTTGGTACAGGGGGGAACTGGCTACACCTTC.

CDR3 amino acids: CASSYSGTQFRNEQFF. In DNA, the CDR3 is TGTGCCAGCAGCTATTCCGGGACCCAATTCAGGAATGAGCAGTTCTTC. V and J are TRBV13 and TRBJ2-1; the D gene could be TRBD1 or TRBD2 (5 bases each). The CDR3 loop spans 16 amino acids. The V gene's germline CDR1 is PRHDT and CDR2 FYEKMQ (reference sequence). V lost 4 bases and J 7 bases, leaving 20 bases between the germline ends. Together with reference TRBV13 and TRBJ2-1, the CDR3 gives the full variable domain: AAGVIQSPRHLIKEKRETATLKCYPIPRHDTVYWYQQGPGQDPQFLISFYEKMQSDKGSIPDRFSAQQFSDYHSELNMSSLELGDSALYFCASSYSGTQFRNEQFFGPGTRLTVL.

CDR3: CSVVGSRWTQYF. The CDR3 DNA follows: TGCAGCGTTGTCGGGAGTAGGTGGACCCAGTACTTC. V and J are TRBV29-1 and TRBJ2-5; perhaps TRBD2 as D (6 bases). Germline CDR1 reads SQVTM; CDR2 reads ANQGSEA. V lost 4 bases and J 7 bases, leaving 13 bases between the germline ends. The CDR3 length is 12 residues.

V gene TRBV4-2 combines with J gene TRBJ2-7; 8 bases are shared with TRBD2. J lost 0 bases, V lost 5 bases, and 12 bases had no gene match. This CDR3 has 17 residues. CDR1 and CDR2 from the germline V gene are LGHNA and YNFKEQ. For the CDR3, the DNA is TGTGCCAGCAGCGATCCACTAGAGCGGGGGAGCTCCTACGAGCAGTACTTC. This translates into CASSDPLERGSSYEQYF.

The V call is TRBV9, the J call TRBJ2-7, with 8 bases that match TRBD2. The germline V gene encodes CDR1 SGDLS and CDR2 YYNGEE. The V and J ends lost 3 bases and 4 bases, in that order; junction bases with no gene match: 6. The CDR3 consists of 14 residues. CDR3 region: CASSGLSGGYEQYF. CDR3 coding DNA: TGTGCCAGCAGCGGGTTAAGCGGGGGTTACGAGCAGTACTTC.

The J gene is TRBJ1-2, the V gene TRBV10-2; maybe TRBD1 (5 bases). V was pared by 7 bases and J by 10 bases, with 10 bases between. Germline V lookup: CDR1 WSHSY, CDR2 SAAADI. This CDR3 region has 10 residues. The CDR3 region has the DNA TGCGCCAGCATTAGGGGCTTCTACACCTTC. This encodes CASIRGFYTF.

The sample holds one count of this clone. The gene calls are TRBV5-8 and TRBJ2-3; the D gene could be TRBD1 or TRBD2 (5 bases each). The V end was cut by 1 base, the J end by 6 bases, with 18 bases between. The CDR3 runs to 16 residues. Germline values: CDR1 SGHTS, CDR2 YDEGEE. The CDR3 here is CASSLRGSKGGDTQYF. The CDR3 DNA follows: TGTGCCAGCAGCTTGAGGGGCTCCAAAGGCGGGGATACGCAGTATTTT.

The chain couples TRBV4-1 to TRBJ2-2, with 7 bases identical to TRBD2. From germline, CDR1 is MGHRA and CDR2 YSYEKL. This CDR3 has 15 amino acids. Trimming cost V 3 bases and J 1 base; bases outside gene matches: 2. The CDR3 protein is CASSHQRGNTGELFF. CDR3 sequence (DNA): TGCGCCAGCAGCCACCAGCGGGGGAACACCGGGGAGCTGTTTTTT.

The V and J genes are TRBV6-6 and TRBJ1-5; weak D call: TRBD1 (5 bases). This CDR3 comprises 13 residues. CDR1 is MNHNY, CDR2 SVGAGI, per germline (reference sequence). The V gene lost 0 bases and the J gene lost 9 bases, with 9 bases spanning the gap. The chain's CDR3 is CASSYSPGGPQHF. Written as DNA, the CDR3 is TGTGCCAGCAGTTACTCGCCTGGGGGGCCCCAGCATTTT.

The table lists this clone with a count of one. The chain combines TRBV5-4 with TRBJ2-1; 8 nucleotides line up with TRBD1. The CDR3 has 15 residues. V lost 0 bases, J lost 5 bases, and 4 bases stayed unmatched. Per germline, CDR1 SGHNT and CDR2 YYREEE (reference sequence). The CDR3, as DNA: TGTGCCAGCAGCTTGGGACAGGGGAGCCACAATGAGCAGTTCTTC. Translation: CASSLGQGSHNEQFF.

V gene TRBV18 combines with J gene TRBJ2-3, with D hard to call. The CDR3 covers 13 residues. Trimming pared 1 base from V and 2 bases from J, leaving 4 bases between. In germline, CDR1 is KGHSH, CDR2 LQKENI. CDR3 bases: TGTGCCAGCTCACCACTATTCACAGATACGCAGTATTTT. Protein product: CASSPLFTDTQYF.

This chain connects TRBV12-5 to TRBJ2-2; D is uncertain. Deletions cut 7 bases from V and 4 bases from J, with 13 bases between. Germline CDR1 reads LGHNT; CDR2 reads FRNRAP. The CDR3 totals 14 residues. The CDR3 DNA reads as TGTGCTAGTGCCATGTGGGTTCGCACCGGGGAGCTGTTTTTT. Its translation: CASAMWVRTGELFF.

The chain employs TRBV21-1 and TRBJ1-1. TRBV21-1 is a pseudogene segment. The CDR3 loop spans 17 amino acids. CDR3 in DNA: TGTGCCAGCAGCAAAGACAAGGGTCGGGTGATGAACACTGAAGCTTTCTTT. This encodes CASSKDKGRVMNTEAFF.

The rearrangement uses TRBV15 and TRBJ1-1; the D is unclear. The ends were cut back, 5 bases at V and 1 base at J, with 14 bases in the middle. Germline lookup yields CDR1 LNHNV and CDR2 YYDKDF (reference sequence). The CDR3 spans 15 residues. The DNA of the CDR3 is TGTGCCACCAGCGAAAACAGAAAGCCGAACACTGAAGCTTTCTTT. It translates to CATSENRKPNTEAFF.

The chain joins TRBV5-1 to TRBJ2-3; D is possibly TRBD1 (5 bases). The CDR3 runs 15 residues. The germline V gene has CDR1 SGHRS and CDR2 YFSETQ. V dropped 0 bases and J dropped 0 bases, with 8 bases sitting between them. This chain's CDR3 is CASSLGRESTDTQYF. In nucleotides, the CDR3 is TGCGCCAGCAGCTTGGGCAGGGAAAGCACAGATACGCAGTATTTT.

The V gene is TRBV4-1, the J gene TRBJ1-4, with D maybe TRBD1 (6 bases). V was cut by 2 bases and J by 3 bases, with 7 bases left in between. CDR1 and CDR2 (germline): MGHRA, YSYEKL. CDR3 length: 14 amino acids. CDR3 sequence reads: CASSQRGPNEKLFF. CDR3 DNA sequence: TGCGCCAGCAGCCAACGGGGGCCTAATGAAAAACTGTTTTTT.

This clone was seen only once. V is TRBV7-9 and J is TRBJ2-3, with 13 bases fitting TRBD2. Germline CDR1 and CDR2: SEHNR and FQNEAQ (reference sequence). The CDR3 contains 18 residues. Losses at the gene ends were 0 bases for V and 1 base for J; bases not matched to a gene: 4. The CDR3 nucleotides are TGTGCCAGCAGCTTAGCAAGTGGGACTAGCGGGGGCACAGATACGCAGTATTTT. It codes for CASSLASGTSGGTDTQYF.

The J gene is TRBJ2-6, the V gene TRBV4-1; TRBD1 matches at 10 bases. V was pared by 2 bases and J by 2 bases, with 9 bases of the junction left unmatched. CDR3 length equals 19 residues. Looked up from germline, CDR1 is MGHRA and CDR2 is YSYEKL. The CDR3 protein is CASSQQPGQGGAGANVLTF. CDR3 nucleotide sequence: TGCGCCAGCAGCCAACAACCCGGACAGGGGGGTGCTGGGGCCAACGTCCTGACTTTC.

The chain employs TRBV9 and TRBJ1-2; 10 bases line up with TRBD1. V shed 5 bases and J 7 bases; nucleotides not matched to a gene: 5. CDR3 length: 13 residues. Per germline, CDR1 SGDLS and CDR2 YYNGEE. The CDR3 DNA reads as TGTGCCAGCAGTGTTGACAGGGGGCGTGGCTACACCTTC. Translating gives CASSVDRGRGYTF.

The rearrangement uses TRBV7-2 and TRBJ1-2, with a weak D call TRBD1 (5 bases). The CDR3 has 13 amino acids. CDR1 and CDR2 from the germline V gene are SGHTA and FQGNSA. The V gene lost 0 bases and the J gene lost 4 bases, with 6 bases spanning the gap. CDR3 sequence: CASSLAGVYGYTF. In DNA form, the CDR3 reads TGTGCCAGCAGCTTAGCAGGGGTCTATGGCTACACCTTC. Based on the CDR3 plus reference TRBV7-2 and TRBJ1-2, the full variable domain is GAGVSQSPSNKVTEKGKDVELRCDPISGHTALYWYRQSLGQGLEFLIYFQGNSAPDKSGLPSDRFSAERTGGSVSTLTIQRTQQEDSAVYLCASSLAGVYGYTFGSGTRLTVV.

The gene calls are TRBV9 and TRBJ1-3; 9 bases fit TRBD1. The V segment lost 9 bases and the J segment 4 bases; nucleotides outside the gene matches: 8. Germline-derived CDR1 and CDR2 are SGDLS and YYNGEE. This CDR3 has 14 residues. For the CDR3, the DNA is TGTGCCAACCAACAGGGGGCTAAAGGAAACACCATATATTTT. The encoded protein is CANQQGAKGNTIYF.

The V gene is TRBV28, the J gene TRBJ1-3; D possibly corresponds to TRBD1 (6 bases). The V end was cut by 3 bases, the J end by 2 bases, with 14 bases between. The CDR3 sequence is 16 residues long. CDR1 is MDHEN and CDR2 is SYDVKM in the germline V gene. DNA of the CDR3: TGTGCCAGCAGTTTGATTCGGGGGCAAGCTGGAAACACCATATATTTT. As protein: CASSLIRGQAGNTIYF. Based on the CDR3 plus reference TRBV28 and TRBJ1-3, the full variable domain is DVKVTQSSRYLVKRTGEKVFLECVQDMDHENMFWYRQDPGLGLRLIYFSYDVKMKEKGDIPEGYSVSREKKERFSLILESASTNQTSMYLCASSLIRGQAGNTIYFGEGSWLTVV.

The gene calls are TRBV5-1 and TRBJ2-3; 12 bases align to TRBD2. Looked up from germline, CDR1 is SGHRS and CDR2 is YFSETQ. The length of the CDR3 is 15 residues. The V and J ends lost 7 bases and 5 bases, in that order; junction bases with no gene match: 8. The CDR3 bases are TGCGCCAGCGGGGCTAGCGGGGGGGCCGTAGATACGCAGTATTTT. Its protein product is CASGASGGAVDTQYF. Together with reference TRBV5-1 and TRBJ2-3, the CDR3 gives the full variable domain: KAGVTQTPRYLIKTRGQQVTLSCSPISGHRSVSWYQQTPGQGLQFLFEYFSETQRNKGNFPGRFSGRQFSNSRSEMNVSTLELGDSALYLCASGASGGAVDTQYFGPGTRLTVL.